This T cell receptor (beta chain) is from a study of cytomegalovirus exposure and HLA in healthy donors. Germline values: CDR1 SGDLS, CDR2 YYNGEE. J was trimmed by 3 bases and V by 3 bases; bases with no gene match: 1. The CDR3 is 14 residues long. Study-level findings and limits: Earlier analysis yielded a pattern in which most TCR beta V segments were productive about 87% or about 30% of the time. Among immune exposure information, only CMV serostatus was available.

This clone was found once. Its antigen remains unknown. The PCR was carried out with 60 Vbeta primers and 13 Jbeta primers. Clones were sequenced by immunoSEQ multiplex PCR, and TCRdb holds only the in-frame ones, with some missing. The sample has more than 60,000 clones, 79% seen once. Specimen: PBMCs. This TCR was sampled from a woman under 40 in good health and CMV-seronegative. The gene calls are TRBV9 and TRBJ2-2; TRBD1 matches at 8 bases. DNA of the CDR3: TGTGCCAGCAGCGCGGGACAGGACACCGGGGAGCTGTTTTTT. This codes for CASSAGQDTGELFF. The variable domain in full, with the rest retrieved from reference TRBV9 and TRBJ2-2, is DSGVTQTPKHLITATGQRVTLRCSPRSGDLSVYWYQQSLDQGLQFLIQYYNGEERAKGNILERFSAQQFPDLHSELNLSSLELGDSALYFCASSAGQDTGELFFGEGSRLTVL.